Presented here are 29 T cell receptor beta chains from one specimen sequenced in a study of shared clonotypes between healthy human individuals. Clones were sequenced by immunoSEQ multiplex PCR, and TCRdb holds only the in-frame ones, with some missing. The repertoire has roughly 320,000 clones, more than 75% of them found once; the top ten carry around 15%. Input material: memory CD8+ T cells sorted from blood. The subset is: CD45RO+ cells pooled with CCR7-negative TemRA cells. These receptors all stem from a man between 18 and 35 years old in good health.

The chain links TRBV5-5 to TRBJ2-7; D is undetermined. There are 13 residues in the CDR3. V was clipped by 7 bases and J by 0 bases, with 11 bases between them. Looked up from germline, CDR1 is SGHKS and CDR2 is YYEKEE (reference sequence). The DNA of the CDR3 is TGTGCCAGCTCCGAAAGTCCCTCCTACGAGCAGTACTTC. Protein sequence: CASSESPSYEQYF.

With respect to this clone: Its ends do not fully match the called genes, so a read error is possible. This sequence joins TRBV7-7 and TRBJ2-2; possibly TRBD1 for D (6 bases). In germline, CDR1 is SSHAT, CDR2 FNYEAQ (reference sequence). This CDR3 is built from 17 residues. CDR3 sequence reads: CASSMIRGAINTGELFF. The CDR3, as DNA: TGTGCTAGCAGCATGATCAGGGGCGCAATCAACACCGGGGAGCTGTTTTTT. The variable domain in full, completed from reference TRBV7-7 and TRBJ2-2, reads GAGVSQSPRYKVTKRGQDVTLRCDPISSHATLYWYQQALGQGPEFLTYFNYEAQPDKSGLPSDRFSAERPEGSISTLTIQRTEQRDSAMYRCASSMIRGAINTGELFFGEGSRLTVL.

This sequence joins TRBV6-1 and TRBJ2-3; D is possibly TRBD1 (6 bases). Trimming pared 7 bases from V and 3 bases from J, leaving 14 bases between. Germline V gene sequence: CDR1 MNHNS, CDR2 SASEGT. The CDR3 extends over 14 amino acids. The DNA of the CDR3 is TGTGCCAGCATTTGGGGCACAGGGACAGATACGCAGTATTTT. Translating it yields CASIWGTGTDTQYF.

This clone was picked up one time. The chain couples TRBV4-3 to TRBJ2-1; 7 positions agree with TRBD2. Per the germline V gene, CDR1 is LGHNA and CDR2 is YSLEER. The CDR3 has 16 residues. J lost 2 bases, V lost 4 bases, and 8 bases had no gene match. Here the CDR3 reads CASSPTLGLAYNEQFF. The CDR3 DNA reads as TGCGCCAGCAGCCCCACTCTAGGACTAGCCTACAATGAGCAGTTCTTC.

Only one count was recorded for this clone. The chain links TRBV11-2 to TRBJ1-1; possibly TRBD1 for D (5 bases). V shed 5 bases and J shed 0 bases, with 7 bases lying between them. Germline V gene lookup returns CDR1 SGHAT and CDR2 FQNNGV. This CDR3 is 13 amino acids long. CDR3 loop: CASSPTVNTEAFF. In DNA, the CDR3 is TGTGCCAGCAGCCCGACAGTGAACACTGAAGCTTTCTTT.

This chain connects TRBV7-2 to TRBJ1-6; no definite D call. Trimming cost V 9 bases and J 6 bases, with 15 bases left between them. The germline gives CDR1 SGHTA, CDR2 FQGNSA. CDR3 size: 14 residues. DNA for the CDR3: TGTGCCAGTACCTCCGGGTTTGTTAATTCACCCCTCCACTTT. It yields the protein CASTSGFVNSPLHF.

The chain carries TRBV30 and TRBJ1-6; the match to TRBD1 covers 9 bases. The V gene end was trimmed by 4 bases and the J gene end by 10 bases; junction bases not matched to a gene: 8. The germline CDR1 and CDR2 sequences are GTSNPN and SVGIG (reference sequence). The CDR3 is made up of 14 amino acids. This CDR3 is CAWNPGTGRSPLHF. The CDR3, as DNA: TGTGCCTGGAACCCCGGGACAGGGAGGTCACCCCTCCACTTT.

The chain employs TRBV4-3 and TRBJ2-1; TRBD1 matches at 7 bases. J was trimmed by 3 bases and V by 1 base; bases with no gene match: 3. This CDR3 has 15 residues. Germline assignment: CDR1 LGHNA and CDR2 YSLEER. Written as DNA, the CDR3 is TGCGCCAGCAGCCAAGCCCAGGGGGACTACAATGAGCAGTTCTTC. Translated, it gives CASSQAQGDYNEQFF.

The chain employs TRBV6-1 and TRBJ2-7; 12 positions match TRBD2. The J segment lost 2 bases and the V segment lost 3 bases, leaving 5 bases of the junction unmatched. The CDR3 is made up of 16 amino acids. CDR1 MNHNS and CDR2 SASEGT come from the germline V gene. The CDR3 loop reads CASSEVGLAGTYEQYF. CDR3 bases: TGTGCCAGCAGTGAGGTCGGACTAGCGGGGACCTACGAGCAGTACTTC.

The gene calls are TRBV29-1 and TRBJ2-2, with D tentatively TRBD1 or TRBD2 (5 bases each). CDR1 is SQVTM and CDR2 is ANQGSEA in the germline V gene. Deletions cut 6 bases from V and 0 bases from J, with 8 bases between. This CDR3 contains 13 residues. This CDR3 reads CSVGTSNTGELFF. The CDR3 DNA sequence: TGCAGCGTCGGGACCTCGAACACCGGGGAGCTGTTTTTT.

The gene calls are TRBV27 and TRBJ2-1; 7 positions match TRBD2. The CDR3 extends over 15 amino acids. Unmatched junction bases numbered 6, after V lost 1 base and J lost 6 bases. Germline-derived CDR1 and CDR2 are MNHEY and SMNVEV (reference sequence). In DNA, the CDR3 is TGTGCCAGCAGTTTATTAGGGACTACCATCAATGAGCAGTTCTTC. Translated, it gives CASSLLGTTINEQFF.

V is TRBV6-6 and J is TRBJ2-7; D unclear. V dropped 7 bases and J dropped 2 bases, with 9 bases sitting between them. CDR3 length: 12 amino acids. Germline V gene data show CDR1 as MNHNY and CDR2 as SVGAGI (reference sequence). CDR3 protein: CASTERPYEQYF. CDR3 nucleotide sequence: TGTGCCAGCACCGAAAGGCCCTACGAGCAGTACTTC.

This chain connects TRBV7-9 to TRBJ2-7; TRBD2 might be the D (6 bases). V lost 6 bases to trimming and J lost 1 base, with 19 bases between them. CDR3 length: 16 residues. Germline V lookup: CDR1 SEHNR, CDR2 FQNEAQ (reference sequence). The CDR3 sequence is CASSPFSGLWSYEQYF. In nucleotides, the CDR3 is TGTGCCAGCAGTCCCTTTAGCGGACTATGGTCCTACGAGCAGTACTTC.

The chain is built from TRBV5-1 and TRBJ1-1; D possibly corresponds to TRBD1 (5 bases). Trimming took off 6 bases at V and 1 base at J, with 13 bases between the two ends. The CDR3 extends over 14 amino acids. In germline, CDR1 is SGHRS, CDR2 YFSETQ. CDR3 loop: CASKLAGWNTEAFF. Written as DNA, the CDR3 is TGCGCCAGCAAATTGGCAGGGTGGAACACTGAAGCTTTCTTT. The full variable domain, rest sourced from reference TRBV5-1 and TRBJ1-1, is KAGVTQTPRYLIKTRGQQVTLSCSPISGHRSVSWYQQTPGQGLQFLFEYFSETQRNKGNFPGRFSGRQFSNSRSEMNVSTLELGDSALYLCASKLAGWNTEAFFGQGTRLTVV.

The genes are TRBV18 and TRBJ2-2; D not resolved. V lost 2 bases to trimming and J lost 7 bases, with 5 bases between them. The CDR3 has 12 amino acids. The germline V gene has CDR1 KGHSH and CDR2 LQKENI. CDR3 coding DNA: TGTGCCAGCTCACCAGGGTTCGGGGAGCTGTTTTTT. Residues: CASSPGFGELFF.

The CDR3 spells CASSLGRTGRNTQYF. CDR3 bases: TGTGCCAGCAGCTTAGGCCGGACAGGGAGGAATACGCAGTATTTT. V and J are TRBV7-6 and TRBJ2-3; 8 bases line up with TRBD1. This CDR3 comprises 15 residues. Germline CDR1 is SGHVS and CDR2 is FNYEAQ. V shed 1 base, J shed 7 bases, and the junction held 7 bases outside the gene matches.

This clone appeared many times. The chain links TRBV6-1 to TRBJ1-2; D ambiguous. V was clipped by 4 bases and J by 8 bases, with 11 bases between them. The CDR3 totals 12 residues. Germline V gene data show CDR1 as MNHNS and CDR2 as SASEGT. The CDR3 loop is CASSGGGRGYTF. The CDR3 bases are TGTGCCAGCAGTGGTGGAGGGCGAGGCTACACCTTC.

Here the CDR3 DNA reads TGTGCCAGCAGTGACCTCCCGCGGGACACAGATACGCAGTATTTT. Residues: CASSDLPRDTDTQYF. V and J are TRBV25-1 and TRBJ2-3; a weak D match, TRBD2 (6 bases). Germline-derived CDR1 and CDR2 are MGHDK and SYGVNS. The CDR3 is 15 residues long. The V end lost 3 bases, the J end lost 2 bases, and 12 bases lay between the germline ends.

V and J are TRBV5-1 and TRBJ2-1, with 15 bases matching TRBD2. The ends lost 9 bases at V and 0 bases at J; junction bases unmatched: 13. The germline V gene encodes CDR1 SGHRS and CDR2 YFSETQ. CDR3 size: 19 residues. CDR3 in DNA: TGCGCCACCACCCCAGCCGGGACTAGCGGGAGGAGCTCCTACAATGAGCAGTTCTTC. It codes for CATTPAGTSGRSSYNEQFF.

This clone was observed a few times. The gene calls are TRBV5-1 and TRBJ2-7; a weak D match, TRBD2 (6 bases). The CDR3 is 16 residues long. V was cut by 7 bases and J by 0 bases, with 20 bases left in between. In germline, CDR1 is SGHRS, CDR2 YFSETQ. The CDR3 loop reads CASHRLGGGPSYEQYF. The DNA for the CDR3 is TGCGCCAGCCATAGGCTTGGGGGAGGCCCCTCCTACGAGCAGTACTTC.

The chain couples TRBV4-1 to TRBJ1-1; possible D gene TRBD1, 5 bases. This CDR3 contains 16 residues. Trimming took off 4 bases at V and 0 bases at J, with 15 bases between the two ends. The germline V gene has CDR1 MGHRA and CDR2 YSYEKL. CDR3 residues: CASSLWQGEVNTEAFF. DNA of the CDR3: TGCGCCAGCAGCCTATGGCAGGGTGAGGTGAACACTGAAGCTTTCTTT.

The rearrangement links TRBV6-4 to TRBJ1-6; TRBD1 might be the D (5 bases). The CDR3 runs to 14 residues. CDR1 MRHNA and CDR2 SNTAGT come from the germline V gene. V gave up 2 bases and J gave up 10 bases, with 12 bases separating them. CDR3 in amino acids: CASSDVQGASPLHF. Here the CDR3 DNA reads TGTGCCAGCAGTGACGTTCAGGGAGCATCACCCCTCCACTTT.

This clone was detected only once. This chain joins TRBV4-1 and TRBJ1-5, with TRBD1 matching 7 bases. This CDR3 has 16 amino acids. In germline, CDR1 is MGHRA, CDR2 YSYEKL. J lost 2 bases, V lost 0 bases, and 4 bases had no gene match. This chain's CDR3 is CASSQDKGAGNQPQHF. The CDR3 DNA follows: TGCGCCAGCAGCCAAGATAAGGGGGCGGGCAATCAGCCCCAGCATTTT.

In this sample, this clone turned up once. The chain recombines TRBV7-9 with TRBJ2-7, with D perhaps TRBD2 (6 bases). The CDR3 runs to 16 residues. V dropped 0 bases and J dropped 2 bases, with 14 bases sitting between them. Germline values: CDR1 SEHNR, CDR2 FQNEAQ (reference sequence). In DNA form, the CDR3 reads TGTGCCAGCAGCTTAGCGGGGCGGGGATTACCCTACGAGCAGTACTTC. It specifies CASSLAGRGLPYEQYF.

The V and J genes are TRBV9 and TRBJ2-5; TRBD1 matches at 8 bases. V was clipped by 6 bases and J by 5 bases; unmatched bases: 9. The CDR3 contains 14 residues. Germline CDR1 and CDR2: SGDLS and YYNGEE. The CDR3: CASTRTGLGETQYF. The CDR3 bases are TGTGCCAGCACCAGGACAGGGCTAGGGGAGACCCAGTACTTC.

The chain recombines TRBV5-1 with TRBJ2-2; the D gene is possibly TRBD1 (6 bases). There are 14 residues in the CDR3. Germline CDR1 reads SGHRS; CDR2 reads YFSETQ. V shed 5 bases and J shed 4 bases, with 12 bases lying between them. The CDR3 bases are TGCGCCAGCAGTTGGGACATACCCACCGGGGAGCTGTTTTTT. Translation gives CASSWDIPTGELFF.

The chain uses TRBV10-2 and TRBJ1-4; no clear D. V dropped 1 base and J dropped 6 bases, with 15 bases sitting between them. This CDR3 spans 16 amino acids. From germline, CDR1 is WSHSY and CDR2 SAAADI. The chain's CDR3 is CASSELLRGWDEKLFF. CDR3 in DNA: TGCGCCAGCAGTGAGTTATTACGAGGGTGGGATGAAAAACTGTTTTTT.

The CDR3 DNA is TGCGCCAGCAGCCGGTTTGGGACAGGGGATGAAAAACTGTTTTTT. Translation: CASSRFGTGDEKLFF. The chain combines TRBV5-1 with TRBJ1-4; 10 bases are a match to TRBD1. V gave up 4 bases and J gave up 6 bases; unmatched junction bases: 6. CDR3 length equals 15 residues. Germline CDR1 is SGHRS and CDR2 is YFSETQ.

V gene TRBV7-4 combines with J gene TRBJ1-2; D perhaps matches TRBD1 (5 bases). The V end lost 5 bases, the J end lost 2 bases, and 15 bases lay between the germline ends. This CDR3 is built from 15 residues. CDR1 is SGHVT and CDR2 is SQSDAQ in the germline V gene. The DNA of the CDR3 is TGTGCCAGCAGCCTGGAGCTTCGGGGGAACTATGGCTACACCTTC. Translation gives CASSLELRGNYGYTF.